The present entry profiles one T cell receptor beta chain with its context. The CDR3 covers 16 residues. The trim removed 3 bases at V and 8 bases at J, leaving 11 bases unmatched. Per the germline V gene, CDR1 is MGHDK and CDR2 is SYGVNS. This sample was included in a study of control samples from healthy donors and cancer patients. This table comes from immunoSEQ multiplex PCR, and its TCRdb copy is limited to in-frame clones, with some not included. The sample includes 100,000 to 150,000 clones, roughly 90% of them seen just once. This TCR derives from a man aged 45 to 65 in good health. Specimen: blood. This chain joins TRBV25-1 and TRBJ1-4, with 8 nucleotides matching TRBD1. The CDR3 nucleotides are TGTGCCAGCAGTGACTCCATGCAGGGGGCGCGGGAAAAACTGTTTTTT. This translates into CASSDSMQGAREKLFF. Full variable domain (rest looked up from reference TRBV25-1 and TRBJ1-4): EADIYQTPRYLVIGTGKKITLECSQTMGHDKMYWYQQDPGMELHLIHYSYGVNSTEKGDLSSESTVSRIRTEHFPLTLESARPSHTSQYLCASSDSMQGAREKLFFGSGTQLSVL.